A selection of T cell receptor beta chains follows, all from one sample in a study of blood T cell repertoires in COVID-19. The table came from immunoSEQ multiplex PCR; TCRdb's copy has only in-frame clones and leaves some out. This table holds about 120,000 clones, approximately 85% found once. The sample was peripheral blood. These receptors were collected from a man older than 75 with active or convalescent COVID-19. The CDR3 runs from the conserved cysteine through the conserved F or W. The order of the fields is J gene, D gene, V gene, clone size, CDR3 DNA, CDR3 protein. D genes are given only for firm matches. Only part of the rows carry a size: once, few, many, or a class if the clone is expanded.

>TRBJ2-3|-|TRBV10-3|-
TGTGCCATCAGTCCCGCGGGGAGCACAGATACGCAGTATTTT
CAISPAGSTDTQYF
>TRBJ2-1|TRBD2|TRBV9|once
TGTGCCAGCAGCCAAGAAGCGGGAGGGCGCAATGAGCAGTTCTTC
CASSQEAGGRNEQFF
>TRBJ1-2|TRBD1|TRBV15|-
TGTGCCACCAGCCCAGGGGGCGCGAGATATGGCTACACCTTC
CATSPGGARYGYTF
>TRBJ2-1|TRBD2|TRBV4-3|once
TGCGCCAGCAGCCAAGGGCATAGCGGGAGAAGGGATGAGCAGTTCTTC
CASSQGHSGRRDEQFF
>TRBJ1-5|-|TRBV30|-
TGTGCCTGGAGTGAGGGGAGCAATCAGCCCCAGCATTTT
CAWSEGSNQPQHF
>TRBJ2-7|-|TRBV15|-
TGTGCCACCAGCAGAGACGGCTACGAGCAGTACTTC
CATSRDGYEQYF
>TRBJ2-7|-|TRBV7-9|-
TGTGCCAGCAGCCAGGCCTACGAGCAGTACTTC
CASSQAYEQYF
>TRBJ2-3|-|TRBV12-3/TRBV12-4|once
TGTGCCAGCAGATCTACAGGTTCAGATACGCAGTATTTT
CASRSTGSDTQYF
>TRBJ2-3|TRBD1|TRBV18|-
TGTGCCAGCTCACCGGGACAGGGCTTGGACTATACGCAGTATTTT
CASSPGQGLDYTQYF
>TRBJ2-7|-|TRBV5-4|-
TGTGCCAGCAGCTTTCTACCTTCCCACGAGCAGTACTTC
CASSFLPSHEQYF
>TRBJ1-5|-|TRBV6-5|-
TGTGCCAGCTCCTCACGAGGGGGGGGCGCTCAGCCCCAGCATTTT
CASSSRGGGAQPQHF
>TRBJ2-7|TRBD2|TRBV9|once
TGTGCCAGCAGCGTAGGGGAGCGGGAGGGCGGCGAGCAGTACTTC
CASSVGEREGGEQYF
>TRBJ1-6|-|TRBV5-1|-
TGCGCCAGCAGCCGCACAGGGATGGAGACCCTCCACTTT
CASSRTGMETLHF
>TRBJ2-2|TRBD1|TRBV5-6|-
TGTGCCAGCAGCCCCCTCACAGGGGGCGCCGGGGAGCTGTTTTTT
CASSPLTGGAGELFF
>TRBJ1-5|-|TRBV28|-
TGTGCCAGCACCCCATGGACAGATAGCAATCAGCCCCAGCATTTT
CASTPWTDSNQPQHF
>TRBJ2-1|-|TRBV12-3/TRBV12-4|few
TGTGCCAGCAGTTTACCTACAGGCAATGAGCAGTTCTTC
CASSLPTGNEQFF
>TRBJ2-1|TRBD2|TRBV23-1|few
TGCGCCAGCAGTCAGCAACTAGCGGGAAACTACAATGAGCAGTTCTTC
CASSQQLAGNYNEQFF
>TRBJ2-5|-|TRBV7-2|-
TGTGCCAGCAGCCTTTGGACGGGAGCGCAAGAGACCCAGTACTTC
CASSLWTGAQETQYF
>TRBJ1-1|-|TRBV5-8|-
TGTGCCAGCAGCTTGGTCGGCAGGGCCGACACTGAAGCTTTCTTT
CASSLVGRADTEAFF
>TRBJ2-1|-|TRBV7-3|-
TGTGCCAGCAGCTTACTACGAGGAGGAGAGCAGTTCTTC
CASSLLRGGEQFF
>TRBJ2-7|-|TRBV4-2|-
TGTGCCAGCAGCCAAGCTTGGCAGGGTAACTACGAGCAGTACTTC
CASSQAWQGNYEQYF
>TRBJ1-2|TRBD1|TRBV7-2|-
TGTGCCAGCAGCTTAAGTCGGACAGGGGACTATGGCTACACCTTC
CASSLSRTGDYGYTF
>TRBJ1-1|-|TRBV4-1|-
TGCGCCAGCAGCCGAGAGACAGGGAACACTGAAGCTTTCTTT
CASSRETGNTEAFF